Shown below are 29 T cell receptor beta chains from a single sample sequenced in a study of T-cell memory formation after mild COVID-19. TCRdb itself ran the 5' RACE reads through MiXCR, one entry per CDR3 protein. The table includes 40,000 to 60,000 distinct CDR3 sequences, 9% to 15% detected once. The source material was PBMCs or a T cell subset sorted from them (not recorded which). The source of these receptors is a man aged 18 to 30 who had mild COVID-19 (a few samples of this study predate the infection). Cell type and time point are not known.

V and J are TRBV7-6 and TRBJ2-5; 8 nucleotides align to TRBD2. The CDR3 has 16 residues. Germline lookup yields CDR1 SGHVS and CDR2 FNYEAQ. Trimming cost V 5 bases and J 2 bases; bases outside gene matches: 10. CDR3 in DNA: TGTGCCAGCAGCCCGAGAGCGGGGGTGATACAAGAGACCCAGTACTTC. Its translation is CASSPRAGVIQETQYF. The variable domain in full, completed from reference TRBV7-6 and TRBJ2-5, reads GAGVSQSPRYKVTKRGQDVALRCDPISGHVSLYWYRQALGQGPEFLTYFNYEAQQDKSGLPNDRFSAERPEGSISTLTIQRTEQRDSAMYRCASSPRAGVIQETQYFGPGTRLLVL.

This clonotype was seen many times. The chain uses TRBV4-3 and TRBJ2-2, with D possibly being TRBD2 (6 bases). The germline V and J ends were trimmed by 2 bases and 7 bases, with 20 bases remaining between them. This CDR3 is 17 amino acids long. Germline CDR1 and CDR2: LGHNA and YSLEER. CDR3 DNA: TGCGCCAGCAGCCAACTCCTTACGCGGGGTAGCAGCGGGGAGCTGTTTTTT. Translating gives CASSQLLTRGSSGELFF.

This clonotype was counted ten times or more. V is TRBV9 and J is TRBJ2-1, with TRBD2 matching over 7 bases. Germline assignment: CDR1 SGDLS and CDR2 YYNGEE. The V and J ends lost 2 bases and 5 bases, in that order; junction bases with no gene match: 7. The length of the CDR3 is 15 residues. CDR3 nucleotides: TGTGCCAGCAGCGTGACAGCGGGGCCAAACAATGAGCAGTTCTTC. Translation: CASSVTAGPNNEQFF. Looking up the rest from reference TRBV9 and TRBJ2-1 gives the full variable domain: DSGVTQTPKHLITATGQRVTLRCSPRSGDLSVYWYQQSLDQGLQFLIQYYNGEERAKGNILERFSAQQFPDLHSELNLSSLELGDSALYFCASSVTAGPNNEQFFGPGTRLTVL.

This clonotype has just a few counts. The chain carries TRBV14 and TRBJ2-7; maybe TRBD2 (6 bases). V shed 4 bases and J shed 3 bases, with 16 bases lying between them. Germline V gene lookup returns CDR1 SGHDN and CDR2 FVKESK. The CDR3 is 15 amino acids. The CDR3 is CASSLGTAPGYEQYV. For the CDR3, the DNA is TGTGCCAGCAGCCTAGGGACTGCCCCGGGCTACGAGCAGTACGTC.

The CDR3 DNA sequence: TGCAGTGCTAGTACCAGCCGGGCTTTCTTT. Amino acid sequence: CSASTSRAFF. The V call is TRBV20-1, the J call TRBJ1-1, with D hard to call. From germline, CDR1 is DFQATT and CDR2 SNEGSKA (reference sequence). The V end lost 3 bases, the J end lost 11 bases, and 10 bases lay between the germline ends. The CDR3 is 10 residues long.

This clonotype has only a few counts. V gene TRBV4-1 combines with J gene TRBJ2-1; D ambiguous. In germline, CDR1 is MGHRA, CDR2 YSYEKL. Trimming pared 3 bases from V and 4 bases from J, leaving 16 bases between. The CDR3 runs to 16 residues. CDR3 sequence reads: CASSQPWQLKYNEQFF. The CDR3 DNA reads as TGCGCCAGCAGCCAGCCCTGGCAGTTAAAGTACAATGAGCAGTTCTTC.

The rearrangement links TRBV7-9 to TRBJ1-5, with D unresolved. The germline CDR1 and CDR2 sequences are SEHNR and FQNEAQ (reference sequence). V dropped 4 bases and J dropped 3 bases, with 7 bases sitting between them. There are 13 residues in the CDR3. The CDR3 coding sequence is TGTGCCAGCAGCTGGGATTTCAATCAGCCCCAGCATTTT. It encodes CASSWDFNQPQHF.

This clonotype has at least ten counts. The genes are TRBV4-3 and TRBJ1-1; D unresolved. The CDR3 sequence is 14 residues long. Between the trimmed V and J ends, which lost 0 bases and 11 bases, there was a span of 16 bases. The germline gives CDR1 LGHNA, CDR2 YSLEER. The CDR3 is CASSQDSTSGRAFF. CDR3 DNA sequence: TGCGCCAGCAGCCAAGATTCGACCTCCGGTCGGGCTTTCTTT.

This clonotype was recorded a few times. The chain combines TRBV19 with TRBJ1-2, with a tentative D call TRBD1 (5 bases). CDR3 length equals 12 residues. V gave up 7 bases and J gave up 7 bases, with 13 bases separating them. Germline assignment: CDR1 LNHDA and CDR2 SQIVND (reference sequence). The CDR3 loop reads CASTRDGGGYTF. CDR3 nucleotides: TGTGCCAGTACAAGGGACGGCGGTGGCTACACCTTC.

Sample share makes this clonotype medium-sized. This chain connects TRBV5-1 to TRBJ2-5; no clear D. Looked up from germline, CDR1 is SGHRS and CDR2 is YFSETQ. V shed 4 bases and J shed 3 bases, with 13 bases lying between them. This CDR3 has 14 amino acids. CDR3 DNA sequence: TGCGCCAGCAGCCCAGACCGACAAGAAGAGACCCAGTACTTC. Translating it yields CASSPDRQEETQYF.

A few counts support this clonotype. The CDR3 spells CASSPLTGLAINEQFF. The CDR3 region has the DNA TGTGCCAGCAGCCCCCTTACGGGACTAGCGATTAATGAGCAGTTCTTC. The J gene is TRBJ2-1, the V gene TRBV7-3; 10 nucleotides agree with TRBD2. V shed 5 bases, J shed 7 bases, and the junction held 11 bases outside the gene matches. This CDR3 has 16 residues. The germline gives CDR1 SGHTA, CDR2 FQGTGA. Combining the CDR3 with reference TRBV7-3 and TRBJ2-1 gives the whole variable domain GAGVSQTPSNKVTEKGKYVELRCDPISGHTALYWYRQSLGQGPEFLIYFQGTGAADDSGLPNDRFFAVRPEGSVSTLKIQRTERGDSAVYLCASSPLTGLAINEQFFGPGTRLTVL.

This rearrangement joins TRBV20-1 to TRBJ2-3; D gene unclear. Trimming pared 8 bases from V and 0 bases from J, leaving 12 bases between. The CDR3 contains 13 residues. Germline CDR1 DFQATT, CDR2 SNEGSKA (reference sequence). CDR3 coding DNA: TGCAGTCCCCGGGTACCGAGCACAGATACGCAGTATTTT. It is translated as CSPRVPSTDTQYF.

The chain combines TRBV29-1 with TRBJ1-2; unclear D gene. V lost 4 bases, J lost 8 bases, and 14 bases lay in between. The CDR3 extends over 12 amino acids. Per germline, CDR1 SQVTM and CDR2 ANQGSEA. The CDR3, as DNA: TGCAGCGTTGCGGAGGGCCGAGGGGGCTACACCTTC. Its translation: CSVAEGRGGYTF.

At least ten counts were recorded for this clonotype. The chain is built from TRBV5-1 and TRBJ2-3, with TRBD1 as a possible D gene (5 bases). Between the trimmed V and J ends, which lost 0 bases and 1 base, there was a span of 12 bases. The germline gives CDR1 SGHRS, CDR2 YFSETQ. This CDR3 is 16 amino acids long. The CDR3 is CASSLAQVTGTDTQYF. The CDR3 region has the DNA TGCGCCAGCAGCTTGGCCCAGGTGACAGGCACAGATACGCAGTATTTT.

This clonotype appeared a few times. V is TRBV12-3 or TRBV12-4 and J is TRBJ2-5, with D unresolved. V gave up 0 bases and J gave up 2 bases, with 7 bases separating them. This CDR3 spans 14 amino acids. The CDR3 sequence: CASSLAAAQETQYF. The CDR3 DNA reads TGTGCCAGCAGTTTAGCGGCAGCTCAAGAGACCCAGTACTTC.

V is TRBV24-1 and J is TRBJ1-2; D is possibly TRBD1 (5 bases). Trimming left V 9 bases short and J 5 bases short, with 24 bases between. The CDR3 loop spans 16 amino acids. Germline V gene sequence: CDR1 KGHDR, CDR2 SFDVKD. The CDR3 here is CATSSGAGLFRYGYTF. CDR3 bases: TGTGCCACCTCCTCCGGGGCAGGACTATTTCGGTATGGCTACACCTTC.

This clonotype was observed a handful of times. The CDR3 nucleotides are TGTGCCAGCAGCTTAGCAGGGGGCGCAGATACGCAGTATTTT. This translates into CASSLAGGADTQYF. The chain couples TRBV11-2 to TRBJ2-3, with 8 bases fitting TRBD1. The CDR3 loop spans 14 amino acids. Trimming took 1 base from V and 4 from J; bases not matched to a gene: 1. CDR1 and CDR2 from the germline V gene are SGHAT and FQNNGV.

This clonotype was picked up many times. The CDR3 region has the DNA TGTGCCAGCAGTGAACCAACCGCCACAGGGGATGAGACCCAGTACTTC. Translating gives CASSEPTATGDETQYF. V gene TRBV12-3 or TRBV12-4 combines with J gene TRBJ2-5; 7 positions agree with TRBD1. The CDR3 extends over 16 amino acids. J was trimmed by 5 bases and V by 5 bases; bases with no gene match: 14.

The rearrangement links TRBV6-2 or TRBV6-3 to TRBJ1-1, with D possibly being TRBD1 (5 bases). CDR3 length: 16 residues. V was pared by 0 bases and J by 0 bases, with 11 bases between. In germline, CDR1 is MNHEY, CDR2 SVGEGT. CDR3 coding DNA: TGTGCCAGCAGTTACTCGCAGGGCACTATGAACACTGAAGCTTTCTTT. Translation gives CASSYSQGTMNTEAFF.

This clonotype appeared a few times. This rearrangement joins TRBV7-2 to TRBJ2-3, with D unresolved. Trimming stripped 5 bases from V and 9 bases from J, with 15 bases between. Germline CDR1 and CDR2: SGHTA and FQGNSA. CDR3 size: 13 residues. The CDR3 DNA reads TGTGCCAGCAGCGCCGACTTGCAAGGGACGCAGTATTTT. Amino acids: CASSADLQGTQYF.

At least ten counts were recorded for this clonotype. CDR3 bases: TGCAGTGCTTCCAAAGAGACCCAGTACTTC. This gives the protein CSASKETQYF. V is TRBV20-1 and J is TRBJ2-5; D gene ambiguous. V was trimmed by 5 bases and J by 3 bases, leaving 4 bases between them. The CDR3 contains 10 residues. In germline, CDR1 is DFQATT, CDR2 SNEGSKA (reference sequence).

Remarks on this clonotype: It is unclear where the CDR3 begins or ends on the DNA, so no DNA is shown, and the CDR3 is as TCRdb lists it. This chain connects TRBV7-5 to TRBJ2-4; the table's TRBD1 call for D was not verified on the DNA. TRBV7-5 is a pseudogene segment. The CDR3 is made up of 19 amino acids, end residues included. CDR3 sequence reads: CISVPEARTGIGGWNIQYF.

This clonotype occurred many times. The V gene is TRBV5-1, the J gene TRBJ1-2; D gene uncertain. The CDR3 totals 13 residues. Trimming took off 1 base at V and 2 bases at J, with 6 bases between the two ends. Looked up from germline, CDR1 is SGHRS and CDR2 is YFSETQ. In nucleotides, the CDR3 is TGCGCCAGCAGCTTGAAGACAAACTATGGCTACACCTTC. Translation gives CASSLKTNYGYTF.

V gene TRBV10-3 combines with J gene TRBJ2-3; 9 nucleotides align to TRBD2. Germline CDR1 reads ENHRY; CDR2 reads SYGVKD. The CDR3 length is 16 residues. V dropped 5 bases and J dropped 3; count of bases not matched to a gene: 9. The CDR3 DNA reads as TGTGCCATCAGTCCCCCGGGAGGACTAGCGACAGATACGCAGTATTTT. It specifies CAISPPGGLATDTQYF.

This clonotype showed up just a few times. J is TRBJ1-5 and V is TRBV4-1; no clear D gene. Germline loops: CDR1 MGHRA, CDR2 YSYEKL. The CDR3 runs to 15 residues. The ends were cut back, 5 bases at V and 5 bases at J, with 16 bases in the middle. CDR3 nucleotides: TGCGCCAGCAGCTATCAAGGAGGGAGGGATCAGCCCCAGCATTTT. Translating gives CASSYQGGRDQPQHF.

V and J are TRBV7-2 and TRBJ2-7; 11 bases line up with TRBD1. With 8 bases clipped from V and 5 bases from J, the junction kept 5 bases outside the gene matches. In germline, CDR1 is SGHTA, CDR2 FQGNSA. This CDR3 is built from 13 residues. CDR3: CASRRTGGHEQYF. As DNA, the CDR3 is TGTGCCAGCCGTAGGACAGGGGGCCACGAGCAGTACTTC.

The V and J genes are TRBV7-9 and TRBJ1-1; the D is unclear. The length of the CDR3 is 16 residues. Trimming removed 1 base from V and 4 bases from J, with 16 bases in between. In germline, CDR1 is SEHNR, CDR2 FQNEAQ (reference sequence). The CDR3, as DNA: TGTGCCAGCAGCTTAGAAGGGTGGTACGGCGGCACTGAAGCTTTCTTT. It codes for CASSLEGWYGGTEAFF.

This clonotype was counted between two and nine times. V gene TRBV5-1 combines with J gene TRBJ1-1; 9 bases match TRBD1. Germline V CDR1 and CDR2: SGHRS, YFSETQ. The CDR3 runs 13 residues. The V and J ends lost 5 bases and 11 bases, in that order; junction bases with no gene match: 10. In DNA form, the CDR3 reads TGCGCCAGCAGACCGGGACAGGGATGGGGGGCTTTCTTT. Encoded protein: CASRPGQGWGAFF. The full variable domain, with the rest looked up from reference TRBV5-1 and TRBJ1-1, is KAGVTQTPRYLIKTRGQQVTLSCSPISGHRSVSWYQQTPGQGLQFLFEYFSETQRNKGNFPGRFSGRQFSNSRSEMNVSTLELGDSALYLCASRPGQGWGAFFGQGTRLTVV.

This clonotype was observed many times. This chain joins TRBV6-5 and TRBJ1-2; D possibly corresponds to TRBD1 (5 bases). CDR1 and CDR2 (germline): MNHEY, SVGAGI. With 0 bases removed from V and 7 bases from J, the gap between germline ends came to 9 bases. This CDR3 contains 13 residues. CDR3 nucleotide sequence: TGTGCCAGCAGTTACTCAGGGACGCGTGGCTACACCTTC. Protein: CASSYSGTRGYTF.